The 9 T cell receptor beta chains listed next were all sequenced from one sample in a study of blood T cell repertoires in COVID-19. Sequencing was performed with immunoSEQ multiplex PCR; in TCRdb, only in-frame clones are kept and a portion is missing. The profile shows tens of thousands of clones, 85% to 90% of them singletons. Sequencing was done on a sample of peripheral blood. All receptors derive from a man older than 75 with active COVID-19.

This clone was observed a single time. The chain carries TRBV6-5 and TRBJ1-1; maybe TRBD1 (5 bases). V lost 0 bases to trimming and J lost 5 bases, with 16 bases between them. CDR3 length: 16 amino acids. In germline, CDR1 is MNHEY, CDR2 SVGAGI. In DNA, the CDR3 is TGTGCCAGCAGTTACTCGCCCCGCAGGGCCTGGACTGAAGCTTTCTTT. It yields the protein CASSYSPRRAWTEAFF.

CDR3 residues: CASSPPGIPYEQYF. The CDR3 DNA sequence: TGTGCCAGCAGCCCGCCAGGGATCCCCTACGAGCAGTACTTC. The chain recombines TRBV7-9 with TRBJ2-7, with a weak D call TRBD1 (5 bases). CDR3 length equals 14 residues. The germline gives CDR1 SEHNR, CDR2 FQNEAQ (reference sequence). V was pared by 5 bases and J by 2 bases, with 13 bases between. The variable domain in full, with the rest retrieved from reference TRBV7-9 and TRBJ2-7, is DTGVSQNPRHKITKRGQNVTFRCDPISEHNRLYWYRQTLGQGPEFLTYFQNEAQLEKSRLLSDRFSAERPKGSFSTLEIQRTEQGDSAMYLCASSPPGIPYEQYFGPGTRLTVT.

This clone has just one count. The chain combines TRBV28 with TRBJ1-2, with TRBD1 identical over 8 bases. This CDR3 is built from 13 residues. The junction had 3 bases not matched to a gene; V was cut back by 7 bases and J by 2 bases. Germline-derived CDR1 and CDR2 are MDHEN and SYDVKM. The CDR3 DNA reads TGTGCCAGCAACCACAGGGGGAACTATGGCTACACCTTC. Amino acids: CASNHRGNYGYTF.

The rearrangement links TRBV5-1 to TRBJ2-5, with 8 nucleotides matching TRBD1. After removal of 3 bases from V and 4 bases from J, the junction contained 8 bases not matched to a gene. In germline, CDR1 is SGHRS, CDR2 YFSETQ. The CDR3 loop spans 15 amino acids. CDR3 loop: CASSSQGAVAETQYF. The DNA of the CDR3 is TGCGCCAGCAGCTCTCAGGGGGCCGTTGCAGAGACCCAGTACTTC.

The chain combines TRBV20-1 with TRBJ2-7; D is uncertain. The germline V gene has CDR1 DFQATT and CDR2 SNEGSKA (reference sequence). The V gene lost 3 bases and the J gene lost 2 bases, with 26 bases spanning the gap. The CDR3 has 18 residues. The CDR3 here is CSASRFPVDAGKTYEQYF. CDR3 sequence (DNA): TGCAGTGCTAGTAGGTTCCCGGTTGATGCAGGAAAGACCTACGAGCAGTACTTC.

The chain has TRBV3-1 (or the pseudogene TRBV3-2) and TRBJ2-2; D gene ambiguous. The CDR3 loop spans 12 amino acids. Between the trimmed V and J ends, which lost 4 bases and 5 bases, there was a span of 5 bases. CDR1 and CDR2 (germline): LGHDT, YNNKEL (reference sequence). CDR3 nucleotides: TGTGCCAGCAGCCTACAGACCGGGGAGCTGTTTTTT. It specifies CASSLQTGELFF.

The CDR3 protein is CASSQDFREQFF. The CDR3 region has the DNA TGCGCCAGCAGCCAAGACTTCCGGGAGCAGTTCTTC. The chain couples TRBV4-3 to TRBJ2-1; D uncertain. Germline V gives CDR1 LGHNA, CDR2 YSLEER. This CDR3 is built from 12 residues. V was clipped by 0 bases and J by 10 bases, with 7 bases between them.

The CDR3 spells CSASDRVSTEAFF. Here the CDR3 DNA reads TGCAGCGCCTCAGACAGGGTGAGCACTGAAGCTTTCTTT. The J gene is TRBJ1-1, the V gene TRBV29-1, with TRBD1 identical over 7 bases. Trimming at V came to 7 bases and at J to 4 bases, leaving 9 bases not matched to a gene. The CDR3 totals 13 residues. Germline-derived CDR1 and CDR2 are SQVTM and ANQGSEA.

This rearrangement joins TRBV27 to TRBJ2-7, with 9 bases identical to TRBD1. This CDR3 comprises 17 residues. The germline gives CDR1 MNHEY, CDR2 SMNVEV (reference sequence). Losses at the gene ends were 0 bases for V and 3 bases for J; bases not matched to a gene: 9. The CDR3 sequence: CASSLSHRQGVLYEQYF. As DNA, the CDR3 is TGTGCCAGCAGTTTATCGCACAGACAGGGGGTTCTCTACGAGCAGTACTTC.